These T cell receptor beta chains were read from a single sample in a study of blood T cell repertoires in COVID-19. Measured with immunoSEQ multiplex PCR; TCRdb has only the in-frame clones, and not every one. This sample yields 300,000 to 350,000 clones, of which roughly nine tenths are seen a single time; approximately 2% belongs to the top ten. Sample: peripheral blood. These receptors originate from a man younger than 35 with active or convalescent COVID-19. The CDR3 runs from the conserved cysteine through the conserved F or W. Fields, in order: D gene, V gene, J gene, clone size, CDR3 DNA, CDR3 protein. The D gene is left open where the match is weak. Clone size is shown for a subset of rows, as once, few, many or a class of expanded clone.

>.|TRBV27|TRBJ2-7|.
TGTGCCAGCAGTTTATCGCAGGGTAGCTACGAGCAGTACTTC
CASSLSQGSYEQYF
>TRBD1|TRBV5-4|TRBJ2-5|.
TGTGCCAGCAGCCAGGACAGGGGACAGACCCAGTACTTC
CASSQDRGQTQYF
>.|TRBV11-2|TRBJ1-6|.
TGTGCCAGCAGATTCGGTTCGACCCTCCACTTT
CASRFGSTLHF
>.|TRBV5-1|TRBJ2-7|.
TGCGCCAGCAGCTCCGAGAACTCCTACGAGCAGTACTTC
CASSSENSYEQYF
>.|TRBV4-1|TRBJ2-7|.
TGCGCCAGCAGGCGGACAGACTCCTACGAGCAGTACTTC
CASRRTDSYEQYF
>.|TRBV2|TRBJ1-5|.
TGTGCCAGCAAGATCCTGGGCACACCCAATCAGCCCCAGCATTTT
CASKILGTPNQPQHF
>TRBD1|TRBV2|TRBJ1-2|.
TGTGCCACCCACGACTACAGGGGTTACGACTATGGCTACACCTTC
CATHDYRGYDYGYTF
>.|TRBV5-1|TRBJ1-1|.
TGCGCCAGCAGCCCCGGACAGATGAACACTGAAGCTTTCTTT
CASSPGQMNTEAFF
>TRBD2|TRBV18|TRBJ2-5|.
TGTGCCAGCTCACCAGGACTAGCGGGAGTTTGGGAGACCCAGTACTTC
CASSPGLAGVWETQYF
>TRBD1|TRBV5-1|TRBJ2-5|.
TGCGCCAGCAGCCAGGGGGACAGGGGGCTAGCCAGGACCCAGTACTTC
CASSQGDRGLARTQYF
>.|TRBV9|TRBJ1-5|.
TGTGCCAGCAGCGTAGAGGGGGATCAGCCCCAGCATTTT
CASSVEGDQPQHF
>TRBD1|TRBV5-6|TRBJ2-2|.
TGTGCCAGCAGCATCAGGGGGCAAGGCACCGGGGAGCTGTTTTTT
CASSIRGQGTGELFF
>TRBD2|TRBV2|TRBJ2-3|.
TGTGCCAGCAGCGCTCGGACTAGCGGGGGTTGGGATACGCAGTATTTT
CASSARTSGGWDTQYF
>.|TRBV5-8|TRBJ1-5|.
TGTGCCAGCAGCTTGGGACAGGCCCCCAATCAGCCCCAGCATTTT
CASSLGQAPNQPQHF
>.|TRBV11-2|TRBJ2-3|once
TGTGCCAGCAGCTTTACCGGGTCGGCGCAGTATTTT
CASSFTGSAQYF
>.|TRBV12-3/TRBV12-4|TRBJ2-1|.
TGTGCCAGCAGTCCTTCGACCAGGGGTGAGCAGTTCTTC
CASSPSTRGEQFF